This TCR beta chain was observed in a study of T-cell memory formation after mild COVID-19. Study in general: Largely donor-specific sequence clusters came from a couple of donors. Study results and caveats: The study detected some responding clones in pre-infection memory, suggesting cross-reactive memory joined. A balance of CD4 and CD8 characterized clones contracting day 15 to 85, whereas later expanders leaned CD4+.

TCRdb redid the calling of the 5' RACE reads with MiXCR, one entry per CDR3 protein. The table includes tens of thousands of distinct CDR3 sequences, about 13% detected once. This clonotype was counted at least ten times. The antigen is undetermined. This CDR3 spans 13 amino acids. Germline CDR1 SEHNR, CDR2 FQNEAQ (reference sequence). The V gene lost 5 bases and the J gene lost 10 bases, with 15 bases spanning the gap. Sequenced: PBMCs or a T cell subset sorted from them (not recorded which). The chain links TRBV7-9 to TRBJ2-1; D gene unclear. The clonotype originates from a man younger than 35 who had mild COVID-19 (a few samples of this study predate the infection). Cell type and time point are not known. CDR3 sequence reads: CASSPRPDGEQFF. The CDR3 coding sequence is TGTGCCAGCAGCCCTCGACCGGACGGGGAGCAGTTCTTC.